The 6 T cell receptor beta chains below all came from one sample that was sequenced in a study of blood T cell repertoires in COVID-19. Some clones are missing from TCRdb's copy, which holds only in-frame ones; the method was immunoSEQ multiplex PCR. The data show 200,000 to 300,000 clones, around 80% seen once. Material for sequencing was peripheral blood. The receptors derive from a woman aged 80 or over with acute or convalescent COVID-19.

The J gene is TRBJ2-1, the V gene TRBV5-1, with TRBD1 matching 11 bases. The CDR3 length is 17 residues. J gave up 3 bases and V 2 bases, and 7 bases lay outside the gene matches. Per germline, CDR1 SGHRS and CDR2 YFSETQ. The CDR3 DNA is TGCGCCAGCAGCTTAGTCGCCGGGACAGGGGGCTACAATGAGCAGTTCTTC. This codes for CASSLVAGTGGYNEQFF.

As DNA, the CDR3 is TGCGCCAGCAGCTTGGGGTGGGTGGGGCCAGATACGCAGTATTTT. Encoded protein: CASSLGWVGPDTQYF. V and J are TRBV5-1 and TRBJ2-3; TRBD1 might be the D (5 bases). The CDR3 has 15 residues. The germline V gene encodes CDR1 SGHRS and CDR2 YFSETQ. V lost 0 bases to trimming and J lost 4 bases, with 12 bases between them.

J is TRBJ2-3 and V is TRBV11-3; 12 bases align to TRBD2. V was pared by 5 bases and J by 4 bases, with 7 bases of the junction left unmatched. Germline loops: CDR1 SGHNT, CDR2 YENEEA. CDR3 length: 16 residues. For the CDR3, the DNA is TGTGCCAGCAGCCGATCGACTAGCGGGAGTGCAGATACGCAGTATTTT. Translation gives CASSRSTSGSADTQYF. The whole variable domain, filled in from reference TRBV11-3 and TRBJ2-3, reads EAGVVQSPRYKIIEKKQPVAFWCNPISGHNTLYWYLQNLGQGPELLIRYENEEAVDDSQLPKDRFSAERLKGVDSTLKIQPAELGDSAVYLCASSRSTSGSADTQYFGPGTRLTVL.

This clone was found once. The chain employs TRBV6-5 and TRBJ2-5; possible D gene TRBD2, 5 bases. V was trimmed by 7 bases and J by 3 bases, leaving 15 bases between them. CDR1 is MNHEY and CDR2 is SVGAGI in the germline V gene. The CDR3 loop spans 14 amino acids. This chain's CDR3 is CASIIPGSEETQYF. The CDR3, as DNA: TGTGCCAGCATTATCCCGGGGTCAGAAGAGACCCAGTACTTC.

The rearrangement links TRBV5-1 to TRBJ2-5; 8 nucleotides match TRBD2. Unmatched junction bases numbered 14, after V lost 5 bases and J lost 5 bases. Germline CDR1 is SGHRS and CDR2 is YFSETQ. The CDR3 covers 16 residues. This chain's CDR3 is CASRDSTGGPEETQYF. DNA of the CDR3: TGCGCCAGCAGAGATTCAACGGGGGGGCCGGAGGAGACCCAGTACTTC.

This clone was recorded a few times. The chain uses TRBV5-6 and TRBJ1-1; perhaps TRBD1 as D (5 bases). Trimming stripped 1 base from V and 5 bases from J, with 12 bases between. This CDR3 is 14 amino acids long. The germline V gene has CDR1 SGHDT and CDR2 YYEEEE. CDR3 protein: CASSLFAGGTEAFF. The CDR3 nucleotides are TGTGCCAGCAGCTTGTTCGCTGGGGGGACTGAAGCTTTCTTT.